The 4 T cell receptor beta chains below all came from one sample that was sequenced in a study of blood T cell repertoires in COVID-19. The method was immunoSEQ multiplex PCR; TCRdb's version includes in-frame clones alone and lacks a portion of them. The sample includes around 150,000 clones, approximately 84% of them seen just once. What was sequenced was peripheral blood. These TCRs come from a woman of 80 years or more in a cohort sampled during active or convalescent COVID-19.

This chain connects TRBV2 to TRBJ2-3; the D gene is possibly TRBD2 (5 bases). The CDR3 sequence is 13 residues long. Germline CDR1 SNHLY, CDR2 FYNNEI. Trimming shortened V by 10 bases and J by 2 bases, and 13 bases separated the two germline ends. CDR3 DNA sequence: TGTGCCACTCAACTAGATTTCACAGATACGCAGTATTTT. It translates to CATQLDFTDTQYF. Filled out from reference TRBV2 and TRBJ2-3, the complete variable domain reads EPEVTQTPSHQVTQMGQEVILRCVPISNHLYFYWYRQILGQKVEFLVSFYNNEISEKSEIFDDQFSVERPDGSNFTLKIRSTKLEDSAMYFCATQLDFTDTQYFGPGTRLTVL.

The chain couples TRBV6-5 to TRBJ1-2, with D maybe TRBD1 (5 bases). CDR3 length equals 15 residues. The germline V gene has CDR1 MNHEY and CDR2 SVGAGI. The V end lost 3 bases, the J end lost 2 bases, and 13 bases lay between the germline ends. CDR3 region: CASSYNTAGNYGYTF. As DNA, the CDR3 is TGTGCCAGCAGTTATAATACAGCAGGGAACTATGGCTACACCTTC.

This chain links TRBV5-6 with TRBJ1-4; 8 nucleotides align to TRBD1. V shed 3 bases and J 4 bases; nucleotides not matched to a gene: 17. The CDR3 is made up of 19 amino acids. Germline V gene lookup returns CDR1 SGHDT and CDR2 YYEEEE. CDR3 sequence reads: CASSWKRQGRGRSNEKLFF. CDR3 bases: TGTGCCAGCAGCTGGAAGAGACAGGGGAGGGGAAGGAGTAATGAAAAACTGTTTTTT.

The rearrangement uses TRBV30 and TRBJ2-5; maybe TRBD2 (6 bases). CDR1 and CDR2 (germline): GTSNPN, SVGIG (reference sequence). V lost 2 bases to trimming and J lost 2 bases, with 12 bases between them. The CDR3 has 14 residues. The CDR3 DNA reads TGTGCCTGGAGTCCCGGGCGGGGACAAGAGACCCAGTACTTC. This translates into CAWSPGRGQETQYF.